This TCR beta chain came from a study of blood T cell repertoires in COVID-19. Per germline, CDR1 SSHAT and CDR2 FNYEAQ (reference sequence). The length of the CDR3 is 13 residues. V gave up 2 bases and J gave up 1 base, with 5 bases separating them. Here immunoSEQ multiplex PCR was the method, and the copy in TCRdb shows in-frame clones only, minus some. Of 120,000 to 150,000 clones listed, about 82% are singletons. The rearrangement links TRBV7-7 to TRBJ2-5, with D possibly matching TRBD2 (5 bases). Sequencing input: peripheral blood. The TCR comes from a woman aged 35 to 49 with active or convalescent COVID-19. Here the CDR3 reads CASSLSGQETQYF. Here the CDR3 DNA reads TGTGCCAGCAGCTTAAGCGGCCAAGAGACCCAGTACTTC. The complete variable domain, with remaining parts taken from reference TRBV7-7 and TRBJ2-5, reads GAGVSQSPRYKVTKRGQDVTLRCDPISSHATLYWYQQALGQGPEFLTYFNYEAQPDKSGLPSDRFSAERPEGSISTLTIQRTEQRDSAMYRCASSLSGQETQYFGPGTRLLVL.